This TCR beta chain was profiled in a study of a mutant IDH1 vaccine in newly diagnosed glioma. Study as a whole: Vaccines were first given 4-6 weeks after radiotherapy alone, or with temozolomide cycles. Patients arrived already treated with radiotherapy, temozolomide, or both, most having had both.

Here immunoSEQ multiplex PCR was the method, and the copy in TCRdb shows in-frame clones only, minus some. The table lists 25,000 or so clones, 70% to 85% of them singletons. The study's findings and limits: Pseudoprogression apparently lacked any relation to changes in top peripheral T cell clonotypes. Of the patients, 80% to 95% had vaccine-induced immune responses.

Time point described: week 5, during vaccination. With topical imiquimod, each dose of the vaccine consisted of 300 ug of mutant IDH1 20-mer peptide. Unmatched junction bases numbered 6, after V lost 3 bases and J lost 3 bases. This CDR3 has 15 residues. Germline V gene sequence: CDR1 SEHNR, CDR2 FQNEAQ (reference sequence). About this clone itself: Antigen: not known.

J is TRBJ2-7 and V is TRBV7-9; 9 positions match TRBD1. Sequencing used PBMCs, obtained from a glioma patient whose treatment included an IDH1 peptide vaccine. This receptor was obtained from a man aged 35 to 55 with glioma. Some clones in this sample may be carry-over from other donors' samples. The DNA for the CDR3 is TGTGCCAGCAGCTTCGTAGACAGGGGGTTCTACGAGCAGTACTTC. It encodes CASSFVDRGFYEQYF.